This T cell receptor (beta chain) was retrieved from a study of beta chain features in type 1 diabetes. Germline V gives CDR1 DFQATT, CDR2 SNEGSKA (reference sequence). The CDR3 runs to 11 residues. V gave up 1 base and J gave up 10 bases, with 8 bases separating them. Based on CD45RO/CCR7/CD25/CD127/CD95/CD27, CD4+ regulatory, stem cell-like memory, naive and central memory cells were sorted. Expressed TCRB transcripts were sequenced because the entire RNA isolate underwent reverse transcription. Sequencing used immunoSEQ multiplex PCR; TCRdb keeps in-frame clones, though not all of them. The sample holds over 500,000 clones, around a sixth seen once. In this sample, this clone turned up a few times.

Sequenced sample: naive CD4+ T cells from blood. The chain joins TRBV20-1 to TRBJ1-5; D not certain. This TCR derives from a man between 18 and 29 years old in good health. CDR3 sequence reads: CSARAGEPQHF. In DNA form, the CDR3 reads TGCAGTGCTAGAGCCGGAGAACCCCAGCATTTT.